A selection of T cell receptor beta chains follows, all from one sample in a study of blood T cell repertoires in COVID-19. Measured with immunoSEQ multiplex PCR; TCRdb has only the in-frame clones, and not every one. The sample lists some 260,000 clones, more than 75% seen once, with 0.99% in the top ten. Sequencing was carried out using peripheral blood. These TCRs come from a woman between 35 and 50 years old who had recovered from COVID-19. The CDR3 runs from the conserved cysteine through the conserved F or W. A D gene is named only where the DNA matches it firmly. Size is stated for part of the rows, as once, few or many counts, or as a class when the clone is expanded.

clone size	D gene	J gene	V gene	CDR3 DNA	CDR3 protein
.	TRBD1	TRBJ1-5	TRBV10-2	TGCGCCAGCAGAAGACAGGGCCCTGGCAATCAGCCCCAGCATTTT	CASRRQGPGNQPQHF
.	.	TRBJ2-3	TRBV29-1	TGCAGCGTCGGACACCTAGACACAGATACGCAGTATTTT	CSVGHLDTDTQYF
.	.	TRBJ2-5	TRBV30	TGTGCCTGGGCCGTGCTAGCGAGTACCCAGTACTTC	CAWAVLASTQYF
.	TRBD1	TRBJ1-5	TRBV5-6	TGTGCCAGCAGCTTGGGCCCACCGGGACAGGGGTGGGGGGAGCCCCAGCATTTT	CASSLGPPGQGWGEPQHF
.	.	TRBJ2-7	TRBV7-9	TGTGCCAGCAGCTTAGGACTACCGGGCCCTGGGCTCTACGAGCAGTACTTC	CASSLGLPGPGLYEQYF
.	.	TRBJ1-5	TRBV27	TGTGCCAGCAGTTTATTGGGGGGTGCGAGCAATCAGCCCCAGCATTTT	CASSLLGGASNQPQHF
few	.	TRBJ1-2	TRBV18	TGTGCCAGCTCACCCTTGGGAGGTTCCTATGGCTACACCTTC	CASSPLGGSYGYTF
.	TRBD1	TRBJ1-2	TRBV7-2	TGTGCCAGCAGCTTTGGGGGACAGGGGGCGCATGGCTACACCTTC	CASSFGGQGAHGYTF
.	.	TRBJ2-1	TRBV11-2	TGTGCCAGCAGCCGCCTGGCGGTGGACTACAATGAGCAGTTCTTC	CASSRLAVDYNEQFF
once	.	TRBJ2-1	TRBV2	TGTGCCAGCAGTGAAGTGTGGGCGCCAAGGGGTCTTTACAATGAGCAGTTCTTC	CASSEVWAPRGLYNEQFF
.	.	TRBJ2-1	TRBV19	TGTGCCAGTAGTATTCAGGGGGGCCGCAACTACAATGAGCAGTTCTTC	CASSIQGGRNYNEQFF
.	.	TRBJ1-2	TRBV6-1	TGTGCCAGCAGTGAAGGCAGGGCGTATGGCTACACCTTC	CASSEGRAYGYTF
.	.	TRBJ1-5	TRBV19	TGTGCCAGTACCCCGACAGGTAGTCAGCCCCAGCATTTT	CASTPTGSQPQHF
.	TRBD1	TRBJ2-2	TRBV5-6	TGTGCCAGCAGCTTGACCGACAGGGTGGCCGGGGAGCTGTTTTTT	CASSLTDRVAGELFF
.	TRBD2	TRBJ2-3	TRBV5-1	TGCGCCAGCAGCCCTGGGACTAGCGGGAGTTTGACAGATACGCAGTATTTT	CASSPGTSGSLTDTQYF
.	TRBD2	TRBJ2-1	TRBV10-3	TGTGCCATCAGCCCGGGACTAGCGGGAGTGGGGCAGTTCTTC	CAISPGLAGVGQFF
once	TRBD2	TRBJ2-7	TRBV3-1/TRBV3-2	TGTGCCAGCAGCCTAGGACTAGCGGGACCCTACGAGCAGTACTTC	CASSLGLAGPYEQYF
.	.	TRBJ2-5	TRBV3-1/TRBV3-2	TGTGCCAGCAGCCATTCCGGGAACCGCCAAGAGACCCAGTACTTC	CASSHSGNRQETQYF
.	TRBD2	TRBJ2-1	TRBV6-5	TGTGCCAGCAGTTATCTGGGACTAGCGGGAGTGGATGAGCAGTTCTTC	CASSYLGLAGVDEQFF
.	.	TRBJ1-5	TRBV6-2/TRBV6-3	TGTGCCAGCAGTTACTCGATCCGCTCAGGCACTCTATCCCCGGGGCAGCCCCAGCATTTT	CASSYSIRSGTLSPGQPQHF
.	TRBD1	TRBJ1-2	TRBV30	TGTGCCTGGACTGGGCGATCGGGCAGGGGGCTTCATGGCTACACCTTC	CAWTGRSGRGLHGYTF
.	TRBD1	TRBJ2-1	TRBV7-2	TGTGCCAGCAGCTTAGGGACAGGGACCTACAATGAGCAGTTCTTC	CASSLGTGTYNEQFF
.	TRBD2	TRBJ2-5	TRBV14	TGTGCCAGCAGCCAAGAATCCCGGCTAGCGGGAGCCCAAGAGACCCAGTACTTC	CASSQESRLAGAQETQYF
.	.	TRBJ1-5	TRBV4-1	TGCGCCAGCAGCCCGACTCTCGAATATCAGCCCCAGCATTTT	CASSPTLEYQPQHF
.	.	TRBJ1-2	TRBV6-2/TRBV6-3	TGTGCCAGCAGTTACGTCGGGAGGAACTATGGCTACACCTTC	CASSYVGRNYGYTF
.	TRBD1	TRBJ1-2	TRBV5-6	TGTGCCAGCAGTCGAGGGGGCGGCTATGGCTACACCTTC	CASSRGGGYGYTF
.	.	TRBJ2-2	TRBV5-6	TGTGCCAGCAGCTTGGGGCCCGAGGGAACCGGGGAGCTGTTTTTT	CASSLGPEGTGELFF
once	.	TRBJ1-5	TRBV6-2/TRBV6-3	TGTGCCAGCAGTTACGACCGGGGGTGGAATCAGCCCCAGCATTTT	CASSYDRGWNQPQHF
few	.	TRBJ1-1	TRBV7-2	TGTGCCAGCAGCTTAGGCAGGACTGAAGCTTTCTTT	CASSLGRTEAFF
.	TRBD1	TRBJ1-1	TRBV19	TGTGCCAGTAGCAACCCAGGGGGCGTGGGCACTGAAGCTTTCTTT	CASSNPGGVGTEAFF
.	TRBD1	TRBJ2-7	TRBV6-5	TGTGCCAGCAGCAGGGGGACCTACGAGCAGTACTTC	CASSRGTYEQYF
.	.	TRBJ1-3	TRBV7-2	TGTGCCAGCAGCTTAGTCGGGGGGACCGTCCTTAACACCATATATTTT	CASSLVGGTVLNTIYF
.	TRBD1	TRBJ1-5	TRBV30	TGTGCCTGGAGTGCACAGGGGGCACAGCCCCAGCATTTT	CAWSAQGAQPQHF
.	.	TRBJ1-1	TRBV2	TGTGCCAGCAGTGAAGTGGTTGGGGGGGGCACTGAAGCTTTCTTT	CASSEVVGGGTEAFF
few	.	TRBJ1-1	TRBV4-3	TGCGCCAGCAGCCACGACAGCGTCACTGAAGCTTTCTTT	CASSHDSVTEAFF
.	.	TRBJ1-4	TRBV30	TGTGCCTGGAGTGTAGGATTCGGAGCTGAAAAACTGTTTTTT	CAWSVGFGAEKLFF
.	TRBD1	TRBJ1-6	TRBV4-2	TGTGCCAGCAGCCAAGGGGACAGGGTTGGTAATTCACCCCTCCACTTT	CASSQGDRVGNSPLHF
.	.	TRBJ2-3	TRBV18	TGTGCCAGCTCACCGTGGCGGCTGGATACGCAGTATTTT	CASSPWRLDTQYF
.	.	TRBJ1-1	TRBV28	TGTGCCAGCAGTTTATTGGGGGGGAACACTGAAGCTTTCTTT	CASSLLGGNTEAFF
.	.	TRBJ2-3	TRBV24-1	TGTGCCACCAGTGACCCCACTAGGTTTGGGGCAGATACGCAGTATTTT	CATSDPTRFGADTQYF
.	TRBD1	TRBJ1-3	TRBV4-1	TGCGCCAGCAGCCAACGGGGGGACAGGGGCTCTGGAAACACCATATATTTT	CASSQRGDRGSGNTIYF
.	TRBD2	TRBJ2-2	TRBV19	TGTGCCAGTAGCCCACAGCGGGAGATTACCGGGGAGCTGTTTTTT	CASSPQREITGELFF
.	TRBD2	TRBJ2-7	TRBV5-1	TGCGCCAGCAGCTTCGGTAGCGGGGCCTACTACGAGCAGTACTTC	CASSFGSGAYYEQYF
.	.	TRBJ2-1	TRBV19	TGTGCCAGTAGTATCCCGGGGACAAACAATGAGCAGTTCTTC	CASSIPGTNNEQFF
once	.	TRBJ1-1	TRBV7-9	TGTGCCAGCAGCTTAGCGGAGGTCCAGCGGGCTGAAGCTTTCTTT	CASSLAEVQRAEAFF
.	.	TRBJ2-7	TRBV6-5	TGTGCCAGCAGCCCCCGGGGTAACCTCTACGAGCAGTACTTC	CASSPRGNLYEQYF
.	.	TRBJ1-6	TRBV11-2	TGTGCCACGACCCCGGGGGGTAGCTATAATTCACCCCTCCACTTT	CATTPGGSYNSPLHF
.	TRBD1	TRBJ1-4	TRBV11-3	TGTGCCAGCAGAGGACCGGGACAGGAAAAACTGTTTTTT	CASRGPGQEKLFF
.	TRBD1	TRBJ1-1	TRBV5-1	TGCGCCAGCAGCGCTGGGGACAGGCCTGCCACTGAAGCTTTCTTT	CASSAGDRPATEAFF
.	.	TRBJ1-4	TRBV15	TGTGCCACCAGCGAGACAGGCTCTAATGAAAAACTGTTTTTT	CATSETGSNEKLFF
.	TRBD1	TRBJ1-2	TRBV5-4	TGTGCCAGCAGCTCGGACAGGGTAGGAGGCTACACCTTC	CASSSDRVGGYTF